This TCR beta chain was retrieved from a study of blood T cell repertoires in COVID-19. Study overall: Nucleic acid was either cDNA or gDNA, and it came from T cells, B-cell-depleted T cells, or PBMCs.

The table lists this clone with a few counts. This CDR3 spans 13 amino acids. Per germline, CDR1 MNHEY and CDR2 SVGAGI. Unmatched junction bases numbered 6, after V lost 4 bases and J lost 8 bases. Per the original data handling: Estimation of nucleated cell counts relied on the amplification of reference gene primers. Sequenced by immunoSEQ multiplex PCR; TCRdb stores in-frame clones only, minus some. V and J calls and clone size follow that table, whereas D and trimming were derived from the DNA. The sample includes about 320,000 clones, over 75% of them seen just once. The clonotype was recovered from a human donor in a cohort sampled during active COVID-19. The chain combines TRBV6-5 with TRBJ1-2, with 8 positions matching TRBD1. Sequenced sample: peripheral blood. The CDR3 spells CASSFYRGDGYTF. For the CDR3, the DNA is TGTGCCAGCAGTTTTTACAGGGGGGACGGCTACACCTTC.